These 2 T cell receptor beta chains originate from one sample sequenced in a study of cytomegalovirus exposure and HLA in healthy donors. The primer mix had 60 Vbeta and 13 Jbeta primers. Libraries were prepared by immunoSEQ multiplex PCR; TCRdb keeps only in-frame clonotypes and omits some of them. In the table there are approximately 77,000 clones, over 70% of which are singletons. Sequenced material: PBMCs. Receptors originate from a woman aged 40 to 50 in good health and CMV-seronegative.

This clone was counted between two and nine times. This chain uses TRBV25-1 with TRBJ2-7; 9 bases are shared with TRBD1. V lost 5 bases, J lost 4 bases, and 9 bases stayed unmatched. Looked up from germline, CDR1 is MGHDK and CDR2 is SYGVNS. The length of the CDR3 is 15 residues. The CDR3 nucleotides read TGTGCCAGCAGTTCTTGGGGACAGGGCACTTACGAGCAGTACTTC. Translating it yields CASSSWGQGTYEQYF.

The chain joins TRBV7-8 to TRBJ2-3; no definite D call. V lost 0 bases to trimming and J lost 0 bases, with 19 bases between them. The germline CDR1 and CDR2 sequences are SGHVS and FQNEAQ. This CDR3 spans 19 amino acids. Here the CDR3 reads CASSLALPAGGTSTDTQYF. Written as DNA, the CDR3 is TGTGCCAGCAGCTTAGCCCTACCCGCTGGCGGAACTAGCACAGATACGCAGTATTTT.